These 25 T cell receptor beta chains share one sample of origin, sequenced in a study of blood T cell repertoires in COVID-19. The method was immunoSEQ multiplex PCR; TCRdb's version includes in-frame clones alone and lacks a portion of them. The sample lists approximately 250,000 clones, roughly 84% seen once, with approximately 4% in the top ten. The sequenced sample was peripheral blood. The source of these receptors is a man in his sixties with acute or convalescent COVID-19.

The gene calls are TRBV11-2 and TRBJ1-6; TRBD1 agrees at 9 bases. The CDR3 totals 14 residues. From germline, CDR1 is SGHAT and CDR2 FQNNGV. V lost 4 bases and J lost 10; bases outside the gene matches: 5. This chain's CDR3 is CASSSGQGTSPLHF. DNA for the CDR3: TGTGCCAGCAGCTCCGGACAGGGGACATCACCCCTCCACTTT.

This clone was seen a few times. The chain uses TRBV7-2 and TRBJ1-1; 7 nucleotides agree with TRBD1. The germline CDR1 and CDR2 sequences are SGHTA and FQGNSA. The length of the CDR3 is 13 residues. The junction had 8 bases not matched to a gene; V was cut back by 6 bases and J by 7 bases. CDR3 protein: CASSFLQGNEAFF. CDR3 sequence (DNA): TGTGCCAGCAGTTTCCTACAGGGGAATGAAGCTTTCTTT.

This chain joins TRBV10-3 and TRBJ2-2, with D perhaps matching TRBD2 (6 bases). CDR1 ENHRY and CDR2 SYGVKD come from the germline V gene. Trimming left V 5 bases short and J 5 bases short, with 12 bases between. This CDR3 has 14 amino acids. CDR3 loop: CAISSSGRTGELFF. CDR3 nucleotides: TGTGCCATCAGTTCATCAGGGAGGACCGGGGAGCTGTTTTTT.

This chain connects TRBV9 to TRBJ2-1; tentative D call: TRBD2 (5 bases). The germline CDR1 and CDR2 sequences are SGDLS and YYNGEE. This CDR3 contains 17 residues. Trimming removed 4 bases at V and 7 bases at J, with 24 bases between. The CDR3 coding sequence is TGTGCCAGCAGCCCCAGGCAGATAGGGAGTGATTTGAATGAGCAGTTCTTC. This encodes CASSPRQIGSDLNEQFF.

This clone was seen more than once but under ten times. V and J are TRBV6-5 and TRBJ1-2, with a weak D call TRBD1 (5 bases). The CDR3 consists of 14 residues. Germline V gene lookup returns CDR1 MNHEY and CDR2 SVGAGI. V was trimmed by 4 bases and J by 1 base, leaving 10 bases between them. The CDR3 loop is CASSSADSNYGYTF. The CDR3 nucleotides are TGTGCCAGCAGTTCCGCCGACAGTAACTATGGCTACACCTTC.

V and J are TRBV5-1 and TRBJ1-1, with a possible D match to TRBD1 (6 bases). This CDR3 spans 16 amino acids. In germline, CDR1 is SGHRS, CDR2 YFSETQ. Trimming removed 0 bases at V and 2 bases at J, with 14 bases between. This CDR3 reads CASSLGLGGPNTEAFF. CDR3 sequence (DNA): TGCGCCAGCAGCTTGGGTTTGGGGGGGCCAAACACTGAAGCTTTCTTT. Supplemented by reference TRBV5-1 and TRBJ1-1, the full variable domain reads KAGVTQTPRYLIKTRGQQVTLSCSPISGHRSVSWYQQTPGQGLQFLFEYFSETQRNKGNFPGRFSGRQFSNSRSEMNVSTLELGDSALYLCASSLGLGGPNTEAFFGQGTRLTVV.

The DNA of the CDR3 is TGTGCCAGCAGCTTAATAAGCAATCCGCCCTACGAGCAGTACTTC. As protein: CASSLISNPPYEQYF. V is TRBV11-2 and J is TRBJ2-7, with D unclear. Germline loops: CDR1 SGHAT, CDR2 FQNNGV. The CDR3 totals 15 residues. V lost 2 bases, J lost 2 bases, and 13 bases lay in between. The full variable domain, with the rest looked up from reference TRBV11-2 and TRBJ2-7, is EAGVAQSPRYKIIEKRQSVAFWCNPISGHATLYWYQQILGQGPKLLIQFQNNGVVDDSQLPKDRFSAERLKGVDSTLKIQPAKLEDSAVYLCASSLISNPPYEQYFGPGTRLTVT.

This clone was recorded only once. The rearrangement uses TRBV18 and TRBJ1-1, with 10 bases matching TRBD1. Germline V lookup: CDR1 KGHSH, CDR2 LQKENI. J lost 0 bases, V lost 6 bases, and 7 bases had no gene match. The CDR3 is 16 amino acids. This CDR3 is CASSRTGGNMNTEAFF. The CDR3 DNA is TGTGCCAGCTCGCGGACAGGGGGTAACATGAACACTGAAGCTTTCTTT.

This clone was detected only a few times. The V call is TRBV7-3, the J call TRBJ2-5; 12 nucleotides align to TRBD2. The germline V gene encodes CDR1 SGHTA and CDR2 FQGTGA. CDR3 length: 17 residues. Unmatched junction bases numbered 10, after V lost 3 bases and J lost 5 bases. CDR3 DNA sequence: TGTGCCAGCAGCTTCTTACCCCTGACTAGCGGGGGTGAGACCCAGTACTTC. Its protein is CASSFLPLTSGGETQYF.

This clone was detected a few times. This rearrangement joins TRBV6-2 or TRBV6-3 to TRBJ1-5, with D perhaps matching TRBD1 (6 bases). Trimming took off 6 bases at V and 2 bases at J, with 17 bases between the two ends. The CDR3 has 16 residues. The V gene's germline CDR1 is MNHEY and CDR2 SVGEGT. This CDR3 reads CASSLPGAAGNQPQHF. CDR3 nucleotide sequence: TGTGCCAGCAGCCTCCCAGGGGCGGCGGGCAATCAGCCCCAGCATTTT.

The chain is built from TRBV19 and TRBJ2-3; the D is unclear. With 3 bases removed from V and 3 bases from J, the gap between germline ends came to 7 bases. This CDR3 comprises 13 residues. Per the germline V gene, CDR1 is LNHDA and CDR2 is SQIVND (reference sequence). In nucleotides, the CDR3 is TGTGCCAGTAGTATCGAACAGACAGATACGCAGTATTTT. Its protein product is CASSIEQTDTQYF.

This chain's CDR3 is CASITQTLAGVIGELFF. As DNA, the CDR3 is TGTGCCAGCATCACACAAACACTAGCGGGGGTTATCGGGGAGCTGTTTTTT. The V call is TRBV9, the J call TRBJ2-2, with TRBD2 matching 11 bases. CDR3 size: 17 residues. CDR1 SGDLS and CDR2 YYNGEE come from the germline V gene. The junction had 14 bases not matched to a gene; V was cut back by 6 bases and J by 7 bases.

The chain carries TRBV6-2 or TRBV6-3 and TRBJ2-1; a weak D match, TRBD1 (5 bases). CDR1 MNHEY and CDR2 SVGEGT come from the germline V gene. The CDR3 contains 15 residues. The V and J ends lost 1 base and 1 base respectively, with 8 bases between them. This chain's CDR3 is CASSYLRGSYNEQFF. Written as DNA, the CDR3 is TGTGCCAGCAGTTACTTAAGGGGTTCCTACAATGAGCAGTTCTTC.

This clone has only one observation. V and J are TRBV7-2 and TRBJ2-5; 7 bases agree with TRBD2. After removal of 1 base from V and 7 bases from J, the junction contained 9 bases not matched to a gene. The CDR3 runs to 15 residues. Germline CDR1 SGHTA, CDR2 FQGNSA. CDR3 DNA sequence: TGTGCCAGCAGCTTAGTTGGCGGCTCGGGGGGGACCCAGTACTTC. This gives the protein CASSLVGGSGGTQYF.

The rearrangement uses TRBV5-5 and TRBJ1-6; 9 nucleotides agree with TRBD1. V shed 5 bases and J 9 bases; nucleotides not matched to a gene: 15. The CDR3 spans 17 residues. Germline CDR1 and CDR2: SGHKS and YYEKEE (reference sequence). CDR3 sequence (DNA): TGTGCCAGCAGGGCCGATAGCCGGGACAGGGTCGGTTCACCCCTCCACTTT. It encodes CASRADSRDRVGSPLHF.

The chain couples TRBV18 to TRBJ2-5; the match to TRBD2 covers 13 bases. This CDR3 contains 17 residues. Germline V gene lookup returns CDR1 KGHSH and CDR2 LQKENI. V lost 3 bases to trimming and J lost 5 bases; unmatched junction nucleotides: 9. CDR3 nucleotide sequence: TGTGCCAGCTCACCCGGGACTAGCGGGGCTGGAACGGAGACCCAGTACTTC. This gives the protein CASSPGTSGAGTETQYF.

The gene calls are TRBV7-3 and TRBJ2-5; D is ambiguous. This CDR3 is 13 amino acids long. CDR1 is SGHTA, CDR2 FQGTGA, per germline. Trimming pared 3 bases from V and 4 bases from J, leaving 9 bases between. Written as DNA, the CDR3 is TGTGCCAGCAGCTTGGCCGCCCTAGAGACCCAGTACTTC. This codes for CASSLAALETQYF.

About this clone: The same CDR3 can be traced to other DNA sequences in this sample. The chain links TRBV2 to TRBJ1-1, with a weak D call TRBD1 (5 bases). Germline lookup yields CDR1 SNHLY and CDR2 FYNNEI. The CDR3 covers 13 residues. Trimming removed 3 bases at V and 2 bases at J, with 7 bases between. The CDR3 loop reads CASSDQGNTEAFF. The DNA of the CDR3 is TGTGCCAGCAGTGATCAGGGAAACACTGAAGCTTTCTTT.

This rearrangement joins TRBV19 to TRBJ2-2; tentatively, D is TRBD1 (6 bases). The CDR3 runs 14 residues. Germline CDR1 reads LNHDA; CDR2 reads SQIVND (reference sequence). V shed 4 bases and J shed 8 bases, with 14 bases lying between them. CDR3 sequence: CASSSHTGTGELFF. DNA of the CDR3: TGTGCCAGTAGTAGCCATACAGGGACAGGGGAGCTGTTTTTT.

The chain is built from TRBV28 and TRBJ2-5; 7 bases line up with TRBD1. This CDR3 contains 14 residues. Germline lookup yields CDR1 MDHEN and CDR2 SYDVKM. V lost 6 bases to trimming and J lost 4 bases; unmatched junction nucleotides: 8. DNA of the CDR3: TGTGCCAGCAGCCCCCCGGCAGGGGGAGAGACCCAGTACTTC. As protein: CASSPPAGGETQYF.

J is TRBJ1-4 and V is TRBV7-6; perhaps TRBD1 as D (6 bases). CDR1 is SGHVS, CDR2 FNYEAQ, per germline. This CDR3 has 16 amino acids. V dropped 5 bases and J dropped 0 bases, with 13 bases sitting between them. CDR3 sequence reads: CASSRTGSATNEKLFF. In nucleotides, the CDR3 is TGTGCCAGCAGCCGAACAGGGAGCGCAACTAATGAAAAACTGTTTTTT.

This chain uses TRBV18 with TRBJ2-3; D perhaps matches TRBD1 (6 bases). The CDR3 spans 16 residues. Between the trimmed V and J ends, which lost 5 bases and 2 bases, there was a span of 17 bases. Germline CDR1 KGHSH, CDR2 LQKENI. This chain's CDR3 is CASSTRSGDNTDTQYF. The CDR3 nucleotides read TGTGCCAGCTCAACCAGGTCAGGGGACAACACAGATACGCAGTATTTT.

DNA of the CDR3: TGTGCCAGCAGGTCGATACAGGGGGCTTGGGAAAAACTGTTTTTT. Encoded protein: CASRSIQGAWEKLFF. J is TRBJ1-4 and V is TRBV27; 9 bases are shared with TRBD1. The J segment lost 8 bases and the V segment lost 6 bases, leaving 10 bases of the junction unmatched. CDR1 is MNHEY, CDR2 SMNVEV, per germline (reference sequence). CDR3 length: 15 residues.

The chain employs TRBV7-2 and TRBJ2-1; 9 bases line up with TRBD1. Germline V gene sequence: CDR1 SGHTA, CDR2 FQGNSA. Trimming took 5 bases from V and 8 from J; bases not matched to a gene: 13. This CDR3 contains 16 residues. Here the CDR3 reads CASSHPPGQGYHEQFF. The DNA for the CDR3 is TGTGCCAGCAGCCATCCGCCGGGACAGGGATATCATGAGCAGTTCTTC.

The chain employs TRBV4-3 and TRBJ2-2; TRBD2 might be the D (5 bases). Germline V gene lookup returns CDR1 LGHNA and CDR2 YSLEER. The CDR3 is 15 residues long. V lost 0 bases and J 8 bases, leaving 13 bases between the germline ends. For the CDR3, the DNA is TGCGCCAGCAGCCAAGATCGTCGCGGGTGGGGGGAGCTGTTTTTT. Translation gives CASSQDRRGWGELFF.